The entry that follows covers one T cell receptor (beta chain) sequence. This sample was included in a study of CD8+ T cells in alopecia areata. Noted treatment: oral pan-JAK inhibitor, 5-10 mg twice daily. cDNA serving as the sequencing template came from extracted, reverse transcribed RNA. Assay used: immunoSEQ multiplex PCR; TCRdb lists only in-frame clones, some missing. This sample has 200,000 to 250,000 clones; over 60% occur once, and the top ten carry 4% to 5%. The TCR was taken from a human donor with alopecia areata. The source was CD4+ T cells sorted from blood, collected at week 4, from a patient treated with tofacitinib.

DNA of the CDR3: TGCGCCAGCAGCTGGACTAGCGGGGCTCGGGAGACCCAGTACTTC. Translating it yields CASSWTSGARETQYF. The chain combines TRBV5-1 with TRBJ2-5, with 12 bases aligning to TRBD2. Trimming removed 3 bases from V and 5 bases from J; junction bases left unmatched: 5. Germline CDR1 reads SGHRS; CDR2 reads YFSETQ. This CDR3 contains 15 residues.